This T cell receptor beta chain comes out of a study of shared clonotypes between healthy human individuals. Study-level findings and limits: The low donor count limited represented genetic and exposure-history diversity.

CD8 cells regarded as naive lacked CD45RO, were positively chosen for CCR7, and omitted terminally differentiated effector memory CD45RA+ cells. Participating donors were healthy, HIV-negative adults free of recent acute infections or vaccinations. Authors' analysis steps: ImmunoSEQ only sent back junction sequences with no quality scores, so filtering was done differently. Method: immunoSEQ multiplex PCR; TCRdb's copy keeps in-frame clones and lacks some. V, J and clone size were drawn from that table, and D and trimming were deduced from the DNA. The sample yields 1.5 million to 2.5 million clones, over 85% seen once. A note on this clone: The antigen is not known.

Germline V gene data show CDR1 as SEHNR and CDR2 as FQNEAQ (reference sequence). Deletions cut 0 bases from V and 2 bases from J, with 11 bases between. The CDR3 has 17 residues. The chain is built from TRBV7-9 and TRBJ2-6, with D possibly TRBD2 on 5 matching bases. Source material: naive CD8+ T cells sorted from blood. This TCR came from a man between 18 and 35 years old in good health. DNA for the CDR3: TGTGCCAGCAGCTTAGCCACGGCGGGCGCTGGGGCCAACGTCCTGACTTTC. Protein product: CASSLATAGAGANVLTF.